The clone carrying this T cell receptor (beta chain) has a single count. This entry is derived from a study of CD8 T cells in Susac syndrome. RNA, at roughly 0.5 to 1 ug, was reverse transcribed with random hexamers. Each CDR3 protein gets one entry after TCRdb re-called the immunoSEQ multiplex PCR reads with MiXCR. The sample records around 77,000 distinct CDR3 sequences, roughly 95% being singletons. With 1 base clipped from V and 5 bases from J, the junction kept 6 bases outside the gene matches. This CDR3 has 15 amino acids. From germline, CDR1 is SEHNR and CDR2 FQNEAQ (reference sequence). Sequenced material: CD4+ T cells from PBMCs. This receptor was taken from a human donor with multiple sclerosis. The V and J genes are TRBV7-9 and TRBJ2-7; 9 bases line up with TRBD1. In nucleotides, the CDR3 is TGTGCCAGCAGCTTAGGCGACCGGGACAGGGACGAGCAGTACTTC. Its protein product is CASSLGDRDRDEQYF.